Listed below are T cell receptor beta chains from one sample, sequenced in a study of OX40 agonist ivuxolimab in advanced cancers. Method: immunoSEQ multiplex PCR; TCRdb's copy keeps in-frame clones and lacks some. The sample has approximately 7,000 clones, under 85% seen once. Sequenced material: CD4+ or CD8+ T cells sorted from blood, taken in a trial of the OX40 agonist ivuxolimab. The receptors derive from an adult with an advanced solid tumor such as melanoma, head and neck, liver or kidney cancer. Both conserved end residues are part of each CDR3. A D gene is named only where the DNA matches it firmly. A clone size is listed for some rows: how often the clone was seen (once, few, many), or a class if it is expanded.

TGTGCCAGCAGTTACTCAAGGGAACGTAACTATGGCTACACCTTC | CASSYSRERNYGYTF | once | TRBJ1-2 | TRBV6-5 | -
TGTGCCAGCAGTATAGGACAAGAATCACCCCTCCACTTT | CASSIGQESPLHF | - | TRBJ1-6 | TRBV6-5 | -
TGTGCCAGCAGTTCGCGGGGGGGGAGTATCAATGAGCAGTTCTTC | CASSSRGGSINEQFF | - | TRBJ2-1 | TRBV6-4 | TRBD2
TGTGCCAGCAGTTATGACAGGGACTCCTTCTCTGGAAACACCATATATTTT | CASSYDRDSFSGNTIYF | - | TRBJ1-3 | TRBV2 | TRBD1
TGTGCCAGCAGCGGGGACTCGTTTGGGGCCTTCTATGAGCAGTTCTTC | CASSGDSFGAFYEQFF | - | TRBJ2-1 | TRBV9 | -
TGTGCCAGCAGCCTTGGGGGCGGTTTGCTTCACATCGAGCAGTACTTC | CASSLGGGLLHIEQYF | - | TRBJ2-7 | TRBV7-9 | -
TGTGCCAGCATCCCGGAGGGGGGATTTGAAGGTGGCTACACCTTC | CASIPEGGFEGGYTF | - | TRBJ1-2 | TRBV4-2 | -
TGTGCCAGCAGTGTACGAGGCACCGGGGAGCTGTTTTTT | CASSVRGTGELFF | - | TRBJ2-2 | TRBV27 | -
TGTGCCAGCAGTCTCGGACAGGGTTATGGCTACACCTTC | CASSLGQGYGYTF | - | TRBJ1-2 | TRBV27 | TRBD1
TGCGCCAGCACCGAGGGGCCAGGGGGAACCGGGGAGCTGTTTTTT | CASTEGPGGTGELFF | - | TRBJ2-2 | TRBV4-3 | TRBD1
TGTGCCAGCAGTTTATATCAGGAAGACTCCTACGAGCAGTACTTC | CASSLYQEDSYEQYF | - | TRBJ2-7 | TRBV28 | -
TGTGCCAGCAGTGAATTCGGTAGGAACGAGCAGTACTTC | CASSEFGRNEQYF | - | TRBJ2-7 | TRBV2 | -